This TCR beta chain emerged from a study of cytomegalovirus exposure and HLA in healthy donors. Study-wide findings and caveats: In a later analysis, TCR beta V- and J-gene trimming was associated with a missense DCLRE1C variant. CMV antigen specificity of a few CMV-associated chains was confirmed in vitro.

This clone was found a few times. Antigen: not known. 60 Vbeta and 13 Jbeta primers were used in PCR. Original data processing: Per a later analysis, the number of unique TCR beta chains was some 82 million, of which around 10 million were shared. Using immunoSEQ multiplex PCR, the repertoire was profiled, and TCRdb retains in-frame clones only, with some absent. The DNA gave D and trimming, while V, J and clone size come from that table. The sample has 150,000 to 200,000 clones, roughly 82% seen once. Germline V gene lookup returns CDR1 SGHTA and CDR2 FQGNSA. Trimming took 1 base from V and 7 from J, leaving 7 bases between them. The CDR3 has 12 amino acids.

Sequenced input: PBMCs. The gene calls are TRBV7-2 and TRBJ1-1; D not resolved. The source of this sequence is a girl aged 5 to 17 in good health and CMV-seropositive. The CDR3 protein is CASSLGRSEAFF. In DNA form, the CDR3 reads TGTGCCAGCAGCTTAGGCCGTAGTGAAGCTTTCTTT. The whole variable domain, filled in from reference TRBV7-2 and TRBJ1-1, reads GAGVSQSPSNKVTEKGKDVELRCDPISGHTALYWYRQSLGQGLEFLIYFQGNSAPDKSGLPSDRFSAERTGGSVSTLTIQRTQQEDSAVYLCASSLGRSEAFFGQGTRLTVV.